This TCR beta chain was retrieved from a study of human T cells and chemical hapten exposure. Study-wide background: Per-sample TCR yield variability stemmed mainly from small pooled library volume differences. The study, taken as a whole, reports: The number of TCRs above 1 in 1000 frequency did not change after DPC sensitization.

The library gave individual cDNA molecules unique molecular identifiers. Per the authors' pipeline: With a range of about 23,224 to 750,000, the median per sample was roughly 91,000 TCRs. MiXCR, run by TCRdb on the RACE reads, gives a single entry per CDR3 protein. The V and J calls and clone size are TCRdb's, not the authors'. The data hold about 130,000 distinct CDR3 sequences, with around 8.2% observed a single time. About this clonotype itself: The antigen remains unidentified.

Time point denoted: healthy volunteer bleed at 2 weeks. Unfractionated whole blood was the source of the extracted total RNA. Trimming removed 0 bases from V and 4 bases from J; junction bases left unmatched: 10. Germline V gene data show CDR1 as SGHRS and CDR2 as YFSETQ. This CDR3 region has 16 residues. This sequence originates from a male donor in good health. Some clones in this sample may be carry-over from other donors' samples. Sequencing input: whole blood. V usage is TRBV5-1 and J usage is TRBJ2-7; 7 positions agree with TRBD1. The CDR3 reads CASSLGGQSHRYEQYF. The CDR3 nucleotides are TGCGCCAGCAGCTTGGGGGGACAGTCCCATCGGTACGAGCAGTACTTC.